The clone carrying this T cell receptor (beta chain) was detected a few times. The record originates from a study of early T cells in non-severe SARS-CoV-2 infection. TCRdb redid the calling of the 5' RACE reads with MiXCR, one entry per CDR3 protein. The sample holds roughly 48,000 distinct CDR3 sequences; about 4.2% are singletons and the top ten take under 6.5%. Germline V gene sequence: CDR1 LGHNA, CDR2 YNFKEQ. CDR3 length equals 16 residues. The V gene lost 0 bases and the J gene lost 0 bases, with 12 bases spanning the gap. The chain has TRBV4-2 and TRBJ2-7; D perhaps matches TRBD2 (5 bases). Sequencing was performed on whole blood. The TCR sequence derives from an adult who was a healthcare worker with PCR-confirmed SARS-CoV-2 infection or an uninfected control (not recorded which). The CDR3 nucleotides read TGTGCCAGCAGCCAAGAACAGAGCGGAAACTCCTACGAGCAGTACTTC. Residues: CASSQEQSGNSYEQYF.